Following are 18 T cell receptor beta chains from one sample sequenced in a study of blood T cells in healthy people across ages. Next came a second PCR, run for about 6 to 12 cycles, which used a sample-barcoded 5' primer along with a J-beta primer mix. TCRdb itself ran the 5' RACE reads through MiXCR, one entry per CDR3 protein. The sample has about 800,000 distinct CDR3 sequences, 20% to 25% seen once; the top ten hold approximately 4%. The sample was also reused in another study, on T cells of mothers and their children.

Sample: blood. The origin of the receptors is a boy between 10 and 17 years old in good health.

The table lists this clonotype with a few counts. The chain has TRBV3-1 and TRBJ2-1; possible D gene TRBD2, 5 bases. The J call may be faulty, since TRBJ2-5 better matches the DNA end. Germline CDR1 and CDR2: LGHDT and YNNKEL (reference sequence). The CDR3 extends over 16 amino acids. The CDR3 is CASSVPSSRLQETQYF. CDR3 DNA: TGTGCCAGCAGCGTCCCTAGCTCCCGGCTTCAAGAGACCCAGTACTTC.

Only a few counts were recorded for this clonotype. J is TRBJ1-1 and V is TRBV11-2; TRBD1 aligns across 9 bases. Germline V gene data show CDR1 as SGHAT and CDR2 as FQNNGV. The V and J ends lost 5 bases and 1 base, in that order; junction bases with no gene match: 17. CDR3 length equals 19 residues. This CDR3 is CASSPDGTGRLLENTEAFF. CDR3 DNA: TGTGCCAGCAGCCCAGATGGGACAGGGCGCCTACTAGAGAACACTGAAGCTTTCTTT.

The J gene is TRBJ2-5, the V gene TRBV29-1, with D unclear. The J call may be wrong; the DNA end is better matched by TRBJ2-1. The germline V gene encodes CDR1 SQVTM and CDR2 ANQGSEA. This CDR3 spans 13 amino acids. The CDR3 is CSVETRGPLEQFF. CDR3 bases: TGCAGCGTTGAAACGCGTGGGCCTCTCGAGCAGTTCTTC.

This chain links TRBV3-1 with TRBJ2-1, with D perhaps TRBD1 (6 bases). The CDR3 is 14 amino acids. Deletions cut 8 bases from V and 1 base from J, with 12 bases between. CDR1 is LGHDT, CDR2 YNNKEL, per germline (reference sequence). CDR3 in amino acids: CASGQSRSYNEQFF. The CDR3 DNA follows: TGTGCCAGCGGACAGTCCAGGTCCTACAATGAGCAGTTCTTC.

This chain uses TRBV29-1 with TRBJ1-1, with D uncertain. The V end was cut by 0 bases, the J end by 6 bases, with 11 bases between. In germline, CDR1 is SQVTM, CDR2 ANQGSEA. This CDR3 has 13 amino acids. The CDR3 region has the DNA TGCAGCGTTGAAGAAGAAGGAGGGCCTGAAGCTTTCTTT. This codes for CSVEEEGGPEAFF.

This clonotype was seen a few times. The J gene is TRBJ2-1, the V gene TRBV10-3; D not resolved. CDR3 length equals 13 residues. Germline CDR1 reads ENHRY; CDR2 reads SYGVKD. V was clipped by 2 bases and J by 3 bases, with 5 bases between them. The CDR3 nucleotides are TGTGCCATCAGTGAGCCCGACTACAATGAGCAGTTCTTC. It encodes CAISEPDYNEQFF.

The chain links TRBV7-8 to TRBJ2-7; 9 nucleotides align to TRBD2. Germline V gene data show CDR1 as SGHVS and CDR2 as FQNEAQ. V shed 3 bases and J 2 bases; nucleotides not matched to a gene: 2. There are 14 residues in the CDR3. Written as DNA, the CDR3 is TGTGCCAGCAGCTTTGGCGGGAGGGCCTACGAGCAGTACTTC. Its translation is CASSFGGRAYEQYF.

The chain combines TRBV28 with TRBJ2-1, with 9 bases matching TRBD1. From germline, CDR1 is MDHEN and CDR2 SYDVKM. With V trimmed by 6 bases and J by 3 bases, 3 bases remained unmatched. This CDR3 is 14 amino acids long. CDR3 coding DNA: TGTGCCAGCAGAGGACAGGGGCACTACAATGAGCAGTTCTTC. Residues: CASRGQGHYNEQFF.

This clonotype was detected a few times. A read error may account for a junction end that differs from germline. V usage is TRBV29-1 and J usage is TRBJ2-5; D may match TRBD1 or TRBD2 (6 bases each). The CDR3 sequence is 13 residues long. CDR1 and CDR2 (germline): SQVTM, ANQGSEA. DNA of the CDR3: TGCGGCGTGGCCGTGGGGGGCGGTGAGACCCAGTACTTC. Its protein is CGVAVGGGETQYF.

This clonotype occurred a few times. The germline gene is not matched at one end of the junction; a read error may be the cause. The V call is TRBV5-1, the J call TRBJ1-1, with D possibly matching TRBD1 (5 bases). The CDR3 is 12 residues long. From germline, CDR1 is SGHRS and CDR2 YFSETQ. CDR3 amino acids: CASSFKDTGAFF. The CDR3 DNA follows: TGCGCCAGCAGCTTTAAGGACACTGGAGCTTTCTTT.

This clonotype showed up many times. V usage is TRBV12-3 or TRBV12-4 and J usage is TRBJ2-7; D is undetermined. The CDR3 runs 13 residues. V was cut by 6 bases and J by 2 bases, with 11 bases left in between. CDR3 in amino acids: CASSFGRPYEQYF. Here the CDR3 DNA reads TGTGCCAGCAGCTTCGGACGGCCCTACGAGCAGTACTTC.

For this clonotype: This sequence may be a read error, since a much larger clone differs from it by one base. The rearrangement links TRBV2 to TRBJ2-4, with a weak D call TRBD1 (5 bases). There are 14 residues in the CDR3. V was clipped by 7 bases and J by 4 bases, with 14 bases between them. Germline V gene sequence: CDR1 SNHLY, CDR2 FYNNEI. The CDR3 nucleotides read TGTGCCAGCAATAAACAGGAGACTAAAAACATTCAGTACTTC. This sequence encodes CASNKQETKNIQYF.

The chain has TRBV6-6 and TRBJ2-4; a weak D match, TRBD1 (5 bases). Germline CDR1 and CDR2: MNHNY and SVGAGI (reference sequence). The CDR3 is 13 residues long. With 6 bases removed from V and 7 bases from J, the gap between germline ends came to 13 bases. Here the CDR3 DNA reads TGTGCCAGCAGAAACAGGACCGAGAACATTCAGTACTTC. Protein product: CASRNRTENIQYF.

The V and J genes are TRBV29-1 and TRBJ2-2; possibly TRBD1 for D (6 bases). V was clipped by 2 bases and J by 5 bases, with 9 bases between them. The V gene's germline CDR1 is SQVTM and CDR2 ANQGSEA. The CDR3 covers 13 residues. In DNA form, the CDR3 reads TGCAGCGTTGAACAGGGGTTGACCGGGGAGCTGTTTTTT. It translates to CSVEQGLTGELFF.

This clonotype was seen only a few times. The chain recombines TRBV5-1 with TRBJ2-5; D not certain. In germline, CDR1 is SGHRS, CDR2 YFSETQ. V lost 6 bases and J 5 bases, leaving 23 bases between the germline ends. The CDR3 loop spans 16 amino acids. The CDR3: CASTSDPSYPGETQYF. Written as DNA, the CDR3 is TGCGCCAGCACCTCCGATCCGAGTTACCCTGGGGAGACCCAGTACTTC.

There are a few counts of this clonotype. The chain links TRBV20-1 to TRBJ2-3, with 7 bases identical to TRBD2. J was trimmed by 8 bases and V by 0 bases; bases with no gene match: 8. The CDR3 covers 14 residues. CDR1 DFQATT and CDR2 SNEGSKA come from the germline V gene (reference sequence). The DNA for the CDR3 is TGCAGTGCTAGAGAAGGGGCGGGAGTAGGTACGCAGTATTTT. It specifies CSAREGAGVGTQYF.

The sample holds a few counts of this clonotype. This chain joins TRBV12-3 or TRBV12-4 and TRBJ1-5, with 10 bases fitting TRBD1. The J segment lost 5 bases and the V segment lost 5 bases, leaving 6 bases of the junction unmatched. The CDR3 spans 15 residues. CDR3: CASSLGTGDYQPQHF. Written as DNA, the CDR3 is TGTGCCAGCAGTCTCGGGACAGGGGATTATCAGCCCCAGCATTTT.

The chain has TRBV28 and TRBJ2-3, with D perhaps TRBD2 (6 bases). CDR1 is MDHEN and CDR2 is SYDVKM in the germline V gene. This CDR3 is built from 16 residues. V was clipped by 6 bases and J by 3 bases, with 19 bases between them. The CDR3 loop reads CASRPTEGGITDTQYF. In DNA form, the CDR3 reads TGTGCCAGCAGACCAACCGAGGGCGGGATAACAGATACGCAGTATTTT.